Shown below are 11 T cell receptor beta chains from a single sample sequenced in a study of blood T cell repertoires in COVID-19. Generated by immunoSEQ multiplex PCR, the TCRdb table keeps only in-frame clones and is missing some. The sample carries a few hundred thousand clones, around 80% recorded once. Sequenced sample: peripheral blood. The receptor set was obtained from a woman aged 70-85 years with acute or convalescent COVID-19.

The chain combines TRBV7-2 with TRBJ2-2, with a possible D match to TRBD1 (5 bases). The germline V gene encodes CDR1 SGHTA and CDR2 FQGNSA. The CDR3 is made up of 16 amino acids. The V and J ends lost 1 base and 4 bases respectively, with 13 bases between them. The DNA for the CDR3 is TGTGCCAGCAGCTTAGGACAGTTTGGGGCCACCGGGGAGCTGTTTTTT. This encodes CASSLGQFGATGELFF.

The CDR3 reads CASSHDGLAGDGELFF. For the CDR3, the DNA is TGCGCCAGCAGCCATGATGGACTAGCGGGGGACGGGGAGCTGTTTTTT. The chain has TRBV4-3 and TRBJ2-2; 13 bases are shared with TRBD2. The germline V gene encodes CDR1 LGHNA and CDR2 YSLEER. V shed 3 bases, J shed 7 bases, and the junction held 5 bases outside the gene matches. CDR3 length: 16 residues.

This chain connects TRBV5-1 to TRBJ1-4, with D hard to call. The V gene lost 2 bases and the J gene lost 0 bases, with 5 bases spanning the gap. This CDR3 is built from 14 residues. Germline V gives CDR1 SGHRS, CDR2 YFSETQ. The CDR3, as DNA: TGCGCCAGCAGCTTTGGAGCAACTAATGAAAAACTGTTTTTT. Its translation is CASSFGATNEKLFF.

The rearrangement links TRBV5-5 to TRBJ2-2, with 11 bases lining up with TRBD1. V dropped 7 bases and J dropped 5; count of bases not matched to a gene: 4. Germline-derived CDR1 and CDR2 are SGHKS and YYEKEE (reference sequence). CDR3 size: 14 residues. As DNA, the CDR3 is TGTGCCAGCGGGGGGACAGGGGGAACCGGGGAGCTGTTTTTT. Translating it yields CASGGTGGTGELFF.

The table lists this clone with a few counts. The J gene is TRBJ1-2, the V gene TRBV5-1, with 8 bases identical to TRBD1. CDR1 and CDR2 (germline): SGHRS, YFSETQ. V shed 4 bases and J 3 bases; nucleotides not matched to a gene: 5. This CDR3 has 14 residues. The CDR3 spells CASSMGQVDYGYTF. CDR3 bases: TGCGCCAGCAGCATGGGACAGGTGGACTATGGCTACACCTTC.

This clone came up a few times. J is TRBJ1-4 and V is TRBV4-3, with D unclear. Germline CDR1 reads LGHNA; CDR2 reads YSLEER. The CDR3 is 12 amino acids. Trimming took off 1 base at V and 6 bases at J, with 3 bases between the two ends. CDR3 amino acids: CASSQGHEKLFF. The CDR3 nucleotides read TGCGCCAGCAGCCAAGGGCATGAAAAACTGTTTTTT.

The rearrangement links TRBV30 to TRBJ2-3, with TRBD2 matching over 12 bases. CDR1 and CDR2 (germline): GTSNPN, SVGIG (reference sequence). The CDR3 has 13 residues. With 4 bases clipped from V and 8 bases from J, the junction kept 4 bases outside the gene matches. The CDR3 nucleotides are TGTGCCTGGACTAGCGGGGGGGCCGGTACGCAGTATTTT. Its translation is CAWTSGGAGTQYF.

The V gene is TRBV13, the J gene TRBJ1-1; 7 bases are shared with TRBD1. J was trimmed by 10 bases and V by 0 bases; bases with no gene match: 5. Germline CDR1 PRHDT, CDR2 FYEKMQ (reference sequence). This CDR3 is built from 13 residues. The CDR3 here is CASSLGRQGGAFF. In DNA, the CDR3 is TGTGCCAGCAGCTTAGGCCGGCAGGGGGGAGCTTTCTTT. Supplemented by reference TRBV13 and TRBJ1-1, the full variable domain reads AAGVIQSPRHLIKEKRETATLKCYPIPRHDTVYWYQQGPGQDPQFLISFYEKMQSDKGSIPDRFSAQQFSDYHSELNMSSLELGDSALYFCASSLGRQGGAFFGQGTRLTVV.

The chain employs TRBV19 and TRBJ2-2; D might be TRBD2 (6 bases). This CDR3 spans 14 amino acids. Germline CDR1 is LNHDA and CDR2 is SQIVND (reference sequence). CDR3 sequence reads: CAARYGSSTGELFF. The CDR3 DNA sequence: TGTGCAGCGAGGTACGGGAGTAGTACCGGGGAGCTGTTTTTT.

CDR3 in amino acids: CSASNGEAGANVLTF. The DNA for the CDR3 is TGCAGTGCTAGTAACGGGGAGGCTGGGGCCAACGTCCTGACTTTC. This chain links TRBV20-1 with TRBJ2-6, with TRBD2 as a possible D gene (6 bases). This CDR3 region has 15 residues. Germline V gene data show CDR1 as DFQATT and CDR2 as SNEGSKA (reference sequence). V was pared by 3 bases and J by 2 bases, with 11 bases between.

This clone was seen a few times. This chain connects TRBV30 to TRBJ1-5; 9 positions match TRBD1. V gave up 2 bases and J gave up 9 bases; unmatched junction bases: 5. The germline V gene has CDR1 GTSNPN and CDR2 SVGIG (reference sequence). This CDR3 is built from 13 residues. CDR3 loop: CAWSLDRGPPQHF. Written as DNA, the CDR3 is TGTGCCTGGAGTTTGGACAGGGGACCGCCCCAGCATTTT.